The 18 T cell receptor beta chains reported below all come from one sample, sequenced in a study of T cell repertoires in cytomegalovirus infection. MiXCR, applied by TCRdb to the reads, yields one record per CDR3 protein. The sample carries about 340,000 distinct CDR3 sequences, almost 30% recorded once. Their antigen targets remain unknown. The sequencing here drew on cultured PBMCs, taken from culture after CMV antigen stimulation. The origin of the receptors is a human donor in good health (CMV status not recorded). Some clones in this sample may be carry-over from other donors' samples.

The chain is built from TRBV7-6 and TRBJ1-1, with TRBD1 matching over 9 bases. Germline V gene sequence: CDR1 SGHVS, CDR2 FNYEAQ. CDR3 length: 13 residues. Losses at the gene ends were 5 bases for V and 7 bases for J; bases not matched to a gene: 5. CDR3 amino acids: CASSTGGRSEAFF. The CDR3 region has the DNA TGTGCCAGCAGCACAGGGGGCAGGAGTGAAGCTTTCTTT.

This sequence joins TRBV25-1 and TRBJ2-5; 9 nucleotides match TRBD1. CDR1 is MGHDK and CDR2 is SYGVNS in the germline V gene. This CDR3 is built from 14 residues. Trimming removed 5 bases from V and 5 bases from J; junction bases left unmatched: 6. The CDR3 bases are TGTGCCAGCAGTTCCACAGGGGGCACGGAGACCCAGTACTTC. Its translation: CASSSTGGTETQYF. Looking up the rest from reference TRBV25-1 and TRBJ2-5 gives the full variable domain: EADIYQTPRYLVIGTGKKITLECSQTMGHDKMYWYQQDPGMELHLIHYSYGVNSTEKGDLSSESTVSRIRTEHFPLTLESARPSHTSQYLCASSSTGGTETQYFGPGTRLLVL.

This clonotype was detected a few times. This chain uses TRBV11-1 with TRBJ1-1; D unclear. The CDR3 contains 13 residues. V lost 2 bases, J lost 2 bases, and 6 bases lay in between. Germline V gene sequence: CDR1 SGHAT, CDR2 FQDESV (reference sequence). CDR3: CASSLLFNTEAFF. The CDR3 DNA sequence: TGTGCCAGCAGCTTACTTTTCAACACTGAAGCTTTCTTT. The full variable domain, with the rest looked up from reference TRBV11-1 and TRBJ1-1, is EAEVAQSPRYKITEKSQAVAFWCDPISGHATLYWYRQILGQGPELLVQFQDESVVDDSQLPKDRFSAERLKGVDSTLKIQPAELGDSAMYLCASSLLFNTEAFFGQGTRLTVV.

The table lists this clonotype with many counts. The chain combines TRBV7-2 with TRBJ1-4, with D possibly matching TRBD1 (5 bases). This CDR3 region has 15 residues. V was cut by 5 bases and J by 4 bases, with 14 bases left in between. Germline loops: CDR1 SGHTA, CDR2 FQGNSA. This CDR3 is CASSPRGGGNEKLFF. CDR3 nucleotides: TGTGCCAGCAGCCCTCGCGGGGGGGGTAATGAAAAACTGTTTTTT.

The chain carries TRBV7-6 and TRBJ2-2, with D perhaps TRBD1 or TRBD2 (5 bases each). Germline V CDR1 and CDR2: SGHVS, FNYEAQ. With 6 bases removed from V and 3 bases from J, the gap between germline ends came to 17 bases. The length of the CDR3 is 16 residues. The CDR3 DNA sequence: TGTGCCAGCAGTCGACGGTGGGACCGGGACACCGGGGAGCTGTTTTTT. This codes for CASSRRWDRDTGELFF.

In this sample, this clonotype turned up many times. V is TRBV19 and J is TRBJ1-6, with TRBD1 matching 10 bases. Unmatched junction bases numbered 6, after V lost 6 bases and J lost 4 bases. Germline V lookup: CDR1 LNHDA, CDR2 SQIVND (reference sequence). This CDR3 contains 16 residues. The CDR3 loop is CASRNRGQGYNSPLHF. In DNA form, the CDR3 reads TGTGCCAGTAGAAATCGGGGACAGGGGTATAATTCACCCCTCCACTTT.

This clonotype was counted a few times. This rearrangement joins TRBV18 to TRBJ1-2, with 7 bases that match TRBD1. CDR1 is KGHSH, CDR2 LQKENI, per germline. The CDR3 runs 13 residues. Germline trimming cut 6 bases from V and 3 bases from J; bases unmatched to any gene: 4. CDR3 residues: CASSQGEYYGYTF. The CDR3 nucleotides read TGTGCCAGCTCCCAGGGGGAATACTATGGCTACACCTTC.

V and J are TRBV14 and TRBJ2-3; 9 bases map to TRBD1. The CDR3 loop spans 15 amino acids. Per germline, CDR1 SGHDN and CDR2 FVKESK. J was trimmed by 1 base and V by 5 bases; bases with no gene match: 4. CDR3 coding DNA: TGTGCCAGCAGCGAGGGACAGGGTCGCACAGATACGCAGTATTTT. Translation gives CASSEGQGRTDTQYF.

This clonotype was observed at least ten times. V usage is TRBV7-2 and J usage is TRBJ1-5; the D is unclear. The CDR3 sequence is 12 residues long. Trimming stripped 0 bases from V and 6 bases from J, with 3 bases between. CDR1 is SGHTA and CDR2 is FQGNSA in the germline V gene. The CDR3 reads CASSLAGQPQHF. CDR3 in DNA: TGTGCCAGCAGCTTAGCGGGTCAGCCCCAGCATTTT.

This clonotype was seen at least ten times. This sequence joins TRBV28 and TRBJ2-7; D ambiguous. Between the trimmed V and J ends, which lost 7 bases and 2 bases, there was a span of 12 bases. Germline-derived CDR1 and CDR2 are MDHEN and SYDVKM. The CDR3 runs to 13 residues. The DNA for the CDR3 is TGTGCCAGCAATCCACGGCGACCCTACGAGCAGTACTTC. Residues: CASNPRRPYEQYF.

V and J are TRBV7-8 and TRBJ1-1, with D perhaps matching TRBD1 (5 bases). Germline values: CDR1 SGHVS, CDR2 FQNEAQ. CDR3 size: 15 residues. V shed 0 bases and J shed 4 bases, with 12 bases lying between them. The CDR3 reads CASSLARKGATEAFF. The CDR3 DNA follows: TGTGCCAGCAGCTTAGCACGAAAAGGGGCCACTGAAGCTTTCTTT. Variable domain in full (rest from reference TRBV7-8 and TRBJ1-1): GAGVSQSPRYKVAKRGQDVALRCDPISGHVSLFWYQQALGQGPEFLTYFQNEAQLDKSGLPSDRFFAERPEGSVSTLKIQRTQQEDSAVYLCASSLARKGATEAFFGQGTRLTVV.

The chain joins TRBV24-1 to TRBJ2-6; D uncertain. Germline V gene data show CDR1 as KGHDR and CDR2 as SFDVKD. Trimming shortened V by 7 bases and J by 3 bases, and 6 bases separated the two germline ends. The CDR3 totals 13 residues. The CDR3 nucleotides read TGTGCCACCAGGCCTGATGGGGCCAACGTCCTGACTTTC. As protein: CATRPDGANVLTF.

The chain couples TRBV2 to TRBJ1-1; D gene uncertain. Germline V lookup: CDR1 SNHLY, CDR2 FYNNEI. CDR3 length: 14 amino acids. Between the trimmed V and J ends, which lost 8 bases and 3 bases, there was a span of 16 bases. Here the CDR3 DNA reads TGTGCCAGCGGAAGAGGGAATGAGGACACTGAAGCTTTCTTT. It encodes CASGRGNEDTEAFF.

CDR3 DNA sequence: TGTGCCAGTAATGGGTTAGTGAACACTGAAGCTTTCTTT. Protein product: CASNGLVNTEAFF. The genes are TRBV19 and TRBJ1-1; D unresolved. Trimming pared 7 bases from V and 0 bases from J, leaving 9 bases between. The germline CDR1 and CDR2 sequences are LNHDA and SQIVND (reference sequence). The CDR3 is 13 amino acids.

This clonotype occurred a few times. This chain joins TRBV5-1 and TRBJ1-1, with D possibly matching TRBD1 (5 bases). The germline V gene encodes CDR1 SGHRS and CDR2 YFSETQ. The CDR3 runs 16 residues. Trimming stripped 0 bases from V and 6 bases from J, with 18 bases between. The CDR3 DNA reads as TGCGCCAGCAGCTTGGACCGGGACCTGAGATCTGCTGAAGCTTTCTTT. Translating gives CASSLDRDLRSAEAFF.

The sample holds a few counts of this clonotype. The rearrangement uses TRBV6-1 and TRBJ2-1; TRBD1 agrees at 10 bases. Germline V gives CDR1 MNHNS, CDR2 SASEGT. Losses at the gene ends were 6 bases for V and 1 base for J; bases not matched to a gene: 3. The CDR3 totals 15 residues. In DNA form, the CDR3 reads TGTGCCAGCAGAGCGGGACAGGGGTCCTACAATGAGCAGTTCTTC. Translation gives CASRAGQGSYNEQFF.

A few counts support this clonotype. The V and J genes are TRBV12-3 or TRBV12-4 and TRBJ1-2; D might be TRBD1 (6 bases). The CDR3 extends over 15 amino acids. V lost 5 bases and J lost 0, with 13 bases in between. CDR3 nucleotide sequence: TGTGCCAGCAGTACCCGGACAGCAGCTAACTATGGCTACACCTTC. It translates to CASSTRTAANYGYTF.

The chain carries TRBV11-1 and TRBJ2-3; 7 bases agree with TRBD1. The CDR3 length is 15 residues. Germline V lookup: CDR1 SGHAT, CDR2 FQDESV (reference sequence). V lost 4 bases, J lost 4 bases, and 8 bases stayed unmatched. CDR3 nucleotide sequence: TGTGCCAGCAGCTCGACAGGGAAGGTGCCAGATACGCAGTATTTT. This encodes CASSSTGKVPDTQYF.